The 8 T cell receptor beta chains presented below share a single source sample, sequenced in a study of cytomegalovirus exposure and HLA in healthy donors. A multiplex PCR was run with 60 Vbeta primers and 13 Jbeta primers. TCRdb's table, derived via immunoSEQ multiplex PCR, lists solely in-frame clones and lacks some. Seen here are under 200,000 clones, 60% to 80% observed once, and the top ten hold about 7.7%. Sequencing input: PBMCs. Every receptor here comes from a woman aged 40-49 years in good health and CMV-seropositive.

V and J are TRBV7-3 and TRBJ2-1, with 10 bases identical to TRBD2. The CDR3 has 16 amino acids. V shed 6 bases, J shed 4 bases, and the junction held 9 bases outside the gene matches. Germline V gene lookup returns CDR1 SGHTA and CDR2 FQGTGA. The CDR3 sequence is CASRKGTAGGYNEQFF. DNA for the CDR3: TGTGCCAGCAGAAAGGGAACAGCGGGAGGGTACAATGAGCAGTTCTTC.

The chain joins TRBV11-2 to TRBJ2-5, with 10 bases aligning to TRBD1. Germline trimming cut 9 bases from V and 2 bases from J; bases unmatched to any gene: 9. This CDR3 region has 15 residues. CDR1 and CDR2 from the germline V gene are SGHAT and FQNNGV. The CDR3 region is CASAWGQGLQETQYF. The CDR3 DNA reads as TGTGCCAGTGCTTGGGGACAGGGGTTACAAGAGACCCAGTACTTC.

V gene TRBV5-1 combines with J gene TRBJ2-3; 8 bases map to TRBD2. With 2 bases clipped from V and 5 bases from J, the junction kept 7 bases outside the gene matches. CDR3 length: 15 residues. Germline values: CDR1 SGHRS, CDR2 YFSETQ. In DNA form, the CDR3 reads TGCGCCAGCAGCTTAGCGGGAGTGTCCCAAGATACGCAGTATTTT. This translates into CASSLAGVSQDTQYF.

This chain connects TRBV7-9 to TRBJ1-5, with 10 positions matching TRBD1. Germline CDR1 is SEHNR and CDR2 is FQNEAQ (reference sequence). The CDR3 is made up of 17 amino acids. J was trimmed by 4 bases and V by 5 bases; bases with no gene match: 11. CDR3 region: CASSPLGGTGVNQPQHF. CDR3 coding DNA: TGTGCCAGCAGCCCCCTAGGCGGGACAGGGGTTAATCAGCCCCAGCATTTT.

This chain uses TRBV4-2 with TRBJ2-3; D gene unclear. V lost 2 bases, J lost 1 base, and 10 bases lay in between. The CDR3 runs 15 residues. Germline CDR1 reads LGHNA; CDR2 reads YNFKEQ. The CDR3 DNA follows: TGTGCCAGCAGCCAACAGACTCGCCGCACAGATACGCAGTATTTT. Protein sequence: CASSQQTRRTDTQYF.

The J gene is TRBJ1-2, the V gene TRBV11-3; 8 bases are a match to TRBD1. CDR1 and CDR2 from the germline V gene are SGHNT and YENEEA. The CDR3 runs 15 residues. Trimming removed 5 bases from V and 8 bases from J; junction bases left unmatched: 13. CDR3 amino acids: CASSHRGQGGLGYTF. The DNA for the CDR3 is TGTGCCAGCAGCCACAGAGGACAGGGAGGGCTCGGCTACACCTTC.

The chain uses TRBV28 and TRBJ1-3; 7 bases match TRBD1. CDR3 length: 15 amino acids. The V gene's germline CDR1 is MDHEN and CDR2 SYDVKM. The ends lost 3 bases at V and 8 bases at J; junction bases unmatched: 10. CDR3 DNA sequence: TGTGCCAGCAGTTTGAGGAGGGGGCGGGTGTACACCATATATTTT. Its protein product is CASSLRRGRVYTIYF. The full variable domain, in which reference TRBV28 and TRBJ1-3 provide the parts outside the CDR3, is DVKVTQSSRYLVKRTGEKVFLECVQDMDHENMFWYRQDPGLGLRLIYFSYDVKMKEKGDIPEGYSVSREKKERFSLILESASTNQTSMYLCASSLRRGRVYTIYFGEGSWLTVV.

This clone was picked up a small number of times. The CDR3 region is CASSEKGRVYGYTF. CDR3 DNA sequence: TGTGCCAGCAGTGAAAAGGGCAGGGTATACGGCTACACCTTC. The chain is built from TRBV6-1 and TRBJ1-2, with D possibly being TRBD1 (5 bases). V gave up 2 bases and J gave up 8 bases, with 15 bases separating them. Germline CDR1 MNHNS, CDR2 SASEGT. The CDR3 runs to 14 residues.